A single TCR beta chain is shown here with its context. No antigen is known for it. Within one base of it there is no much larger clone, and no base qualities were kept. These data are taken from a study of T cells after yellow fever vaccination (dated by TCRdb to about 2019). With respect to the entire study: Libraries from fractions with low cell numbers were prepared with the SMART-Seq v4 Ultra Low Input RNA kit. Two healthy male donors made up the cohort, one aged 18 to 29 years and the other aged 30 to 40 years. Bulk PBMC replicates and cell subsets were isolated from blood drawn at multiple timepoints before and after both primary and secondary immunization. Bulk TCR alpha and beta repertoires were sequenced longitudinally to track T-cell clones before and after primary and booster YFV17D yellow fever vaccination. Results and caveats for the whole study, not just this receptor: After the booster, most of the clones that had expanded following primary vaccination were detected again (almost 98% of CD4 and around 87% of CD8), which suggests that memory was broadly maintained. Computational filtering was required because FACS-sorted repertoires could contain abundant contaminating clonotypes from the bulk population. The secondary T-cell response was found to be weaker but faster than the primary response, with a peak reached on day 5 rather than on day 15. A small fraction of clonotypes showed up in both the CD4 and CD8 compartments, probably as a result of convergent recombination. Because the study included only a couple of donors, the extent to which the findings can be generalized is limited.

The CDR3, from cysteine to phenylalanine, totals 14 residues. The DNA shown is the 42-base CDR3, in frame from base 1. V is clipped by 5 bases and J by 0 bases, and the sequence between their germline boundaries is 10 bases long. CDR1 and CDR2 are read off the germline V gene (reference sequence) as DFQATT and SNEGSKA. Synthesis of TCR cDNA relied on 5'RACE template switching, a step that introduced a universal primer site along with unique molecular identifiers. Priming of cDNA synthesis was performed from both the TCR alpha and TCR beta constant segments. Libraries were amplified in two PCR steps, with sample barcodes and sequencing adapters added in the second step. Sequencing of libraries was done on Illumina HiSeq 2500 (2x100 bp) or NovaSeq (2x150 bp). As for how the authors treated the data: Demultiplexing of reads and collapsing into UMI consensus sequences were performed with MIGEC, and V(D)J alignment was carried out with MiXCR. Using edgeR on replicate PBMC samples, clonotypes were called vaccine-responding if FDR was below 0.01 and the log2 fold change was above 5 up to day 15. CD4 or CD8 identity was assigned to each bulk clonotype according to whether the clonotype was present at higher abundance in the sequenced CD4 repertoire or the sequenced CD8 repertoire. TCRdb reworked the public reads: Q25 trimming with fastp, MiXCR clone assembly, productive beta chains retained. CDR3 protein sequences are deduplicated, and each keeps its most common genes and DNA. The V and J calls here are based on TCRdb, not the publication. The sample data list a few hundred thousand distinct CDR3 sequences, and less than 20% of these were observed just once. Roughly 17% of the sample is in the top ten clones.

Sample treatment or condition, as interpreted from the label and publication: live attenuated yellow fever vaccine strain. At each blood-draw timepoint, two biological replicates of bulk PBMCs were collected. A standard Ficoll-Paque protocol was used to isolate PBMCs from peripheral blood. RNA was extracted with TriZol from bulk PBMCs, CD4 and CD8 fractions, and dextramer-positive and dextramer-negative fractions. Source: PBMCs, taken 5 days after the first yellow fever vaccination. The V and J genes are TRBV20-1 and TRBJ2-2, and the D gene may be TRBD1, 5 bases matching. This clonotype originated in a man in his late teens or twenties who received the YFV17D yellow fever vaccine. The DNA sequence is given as TGCAGTGCTCCTGGGGCTGCGAACACCGGGGAGCTGTTTTTT. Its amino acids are CSAPGAANTGELFF.